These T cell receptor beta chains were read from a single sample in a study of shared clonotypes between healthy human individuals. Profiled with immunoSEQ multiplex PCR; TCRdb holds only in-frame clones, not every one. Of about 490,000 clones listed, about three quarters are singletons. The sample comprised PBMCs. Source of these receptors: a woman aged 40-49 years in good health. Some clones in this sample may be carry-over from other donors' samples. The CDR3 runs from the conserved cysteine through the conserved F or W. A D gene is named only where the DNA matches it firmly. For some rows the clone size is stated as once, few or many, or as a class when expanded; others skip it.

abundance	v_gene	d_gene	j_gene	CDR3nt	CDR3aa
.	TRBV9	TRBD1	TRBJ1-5	TGTGCCAGCAGCGTACAGGGGGAGGTCAATCAGCCCCAGCATTTT	CASSVQGEVNQPQHF
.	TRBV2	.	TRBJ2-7	TGTGCCAGCAAAGCGCCGACCTACGAGCAGTACTTC	CASKAPTYEQYF
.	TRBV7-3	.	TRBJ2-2	TGTGCCAACCCCCAAACCGCCGGGGTTAACACCGGGGAGCTGTTTTTT	CANPQTAGVNTGELFF
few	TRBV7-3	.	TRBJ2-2	TGTGCCAGCAGCTACTACAGGGACGGGGAGCTGTTTTTT	CASSYYRDGELFF
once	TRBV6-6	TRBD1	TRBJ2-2	TGTGCCAGCAGTCCGAGGACAGGAATAGGGACCGGGGAGCTGTTTTTT	CASSPRTGIGTGELFF
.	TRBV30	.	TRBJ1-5	TGTGCCTGGAGGGGGGGGTACAATCAGCCCCAGCATTTT	CAWRGGYNQPQHF
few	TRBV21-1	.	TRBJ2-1	TGTGCCAGCAGCAACCTCAGCCATGAGCAGTTCTTC	CASSNLSHEQFF
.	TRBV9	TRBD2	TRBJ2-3	TGTGCCAGCAGCGTAGGGGTAGCGGGAGGTTCGGCAGATACGCAGTATTTT	CASSVGVAGGSADTQYF
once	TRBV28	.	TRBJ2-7	TGTGCCAGCAGAGACTGGAGGGGCCTATCCTACGAGCAGTACTTC	CASRDWRGLSYEQYF
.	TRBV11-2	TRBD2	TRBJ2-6	TGTGCCAGCAGCTTAGCGGGGGGGCGTGGGGCCAACGTCCTGACTTTC	CASSLAGGRGANVLTF
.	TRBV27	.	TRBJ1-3	TGTGCCAGCAGTCTGGACGACAGTCCGGGAAACACCATATATTTT	CASSLDDSPGNTIYF
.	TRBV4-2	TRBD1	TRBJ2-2	TGTGCCAGCAGCCCCCGGGACAGGGGTCCGACCGGGGAGCTGTTTTTT	CASSPRDRGPTGELFF
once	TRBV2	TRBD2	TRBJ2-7	TGTGCCAGCAGTGAAAGGTCTAGCGGGATCTACGAGCAGTACTTC	CASSERSSGIYEQYF
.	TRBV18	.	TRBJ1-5	TGTGCCAGCTCACCAAGCAACACAGGGTTGGGCAATCAGCCCCAGCATTTT	CASSPSNTGLGNQPQHF
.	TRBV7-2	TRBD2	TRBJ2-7	TGTGCCAGCAGCTCGATGGGACTAGCGGCATCCTACGAGCAGTACTTC	CASSSMGLAASYEQYF
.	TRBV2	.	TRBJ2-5	TGTGCCAGCAGTGAAGCGGGAAAAACCCAGTACTTC	CASSEAGKTQYF
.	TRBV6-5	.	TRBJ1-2	TGTGCCAGCAGCCTACGGGGTTCTTATGGCTACACCTTC	CASSLRGSYGYTF
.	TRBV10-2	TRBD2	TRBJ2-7	TGCGCCAGCAGCGATCCTAGCGGGAGGGCCTACGAGCAGTACTTC	CASSDPSGRAYEQYF
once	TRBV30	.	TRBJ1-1	TGTGCCTGGAGTGACGAGAAGGAAGCTTTCTTT	CAWSDEKEAFF
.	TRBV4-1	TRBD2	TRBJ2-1	TGCGCCAGCAGCCACCGACTAGCGGGAGGGTACAATGAGCAGTTCTTC	CASSHRLAGGYNEQFF
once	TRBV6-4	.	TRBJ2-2	TGTGCCAGCTCCCTCTTGGAGGGAACCGGGGAGCTGTTTTTT	CASSLLEGTGELFF
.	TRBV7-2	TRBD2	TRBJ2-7	TGTGCCAGCAGCTTATGGGGACTAGTAAGTGACGAGCAGTACTTC	CASSLWGLVSDEQYF
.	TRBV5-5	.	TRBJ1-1	TGTGCCAGCAGCTTGGTCCCAACAGGGAGGCCTGAAGCTTTCTTT	CASSLVPTGRPEAFF
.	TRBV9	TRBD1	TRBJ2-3	TGTGCCAGCAGCGGACAGGGGTGGACAGATACGCAGTATTTT	CASSGQGWTDTQYF